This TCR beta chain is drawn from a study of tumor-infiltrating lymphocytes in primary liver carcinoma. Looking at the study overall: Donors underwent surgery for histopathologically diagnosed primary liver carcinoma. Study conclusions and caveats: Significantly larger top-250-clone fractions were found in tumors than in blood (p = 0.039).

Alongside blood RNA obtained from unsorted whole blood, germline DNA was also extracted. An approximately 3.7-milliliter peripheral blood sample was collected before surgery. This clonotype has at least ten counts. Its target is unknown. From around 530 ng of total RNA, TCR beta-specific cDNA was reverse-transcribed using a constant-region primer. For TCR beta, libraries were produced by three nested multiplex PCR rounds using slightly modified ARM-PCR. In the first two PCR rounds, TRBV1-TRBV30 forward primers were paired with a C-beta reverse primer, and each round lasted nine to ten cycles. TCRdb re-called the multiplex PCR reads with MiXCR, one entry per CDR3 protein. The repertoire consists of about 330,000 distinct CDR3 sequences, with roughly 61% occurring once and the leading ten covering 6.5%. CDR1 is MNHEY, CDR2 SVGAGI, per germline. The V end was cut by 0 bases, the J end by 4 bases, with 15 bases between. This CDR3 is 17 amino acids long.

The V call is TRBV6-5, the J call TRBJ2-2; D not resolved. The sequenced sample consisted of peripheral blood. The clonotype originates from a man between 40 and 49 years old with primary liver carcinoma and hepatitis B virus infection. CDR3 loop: CASSYSVPTRSTGELFF. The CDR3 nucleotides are TGTGCCAGCAGTTACTCGGTTCCCACGCGAAGCACCGGGGAGCTGTTTTTT.